This TCR beta chain emerged from a study of shared clonotypes between healthy human individuals (dated by TCRdb to about 2020). With regard to the full study: The cohort included a few men and a couple of women between 18 and 49 years of age. For each donor, CD4 naive and CD4 memory were each given three plates, CD8 naive was given two plates, and CD8 memory was given one plate. To estimate repertoire size and how much clonotypes are shared between individuals, the study performed deep sequencing of blood TCR repertoires from five healthy adults. To increase sequencing depth and limit assay-specific biases, TCR repertoire library preparation and sequencing were carried out by different laboratories using diverse techniques. Between about 0.8 and 9 billion PBMCs per donor were obtained by leukapheresis.

Using the deep immunoSEQ assay, multiplex PCR amplified TCR CDR3 regions from genomic DNA. Genomic DNA extracted from each cell subset was distributed evenly over all wells of several immunoSEQ 96-well plates, and each plate served as one replicate. For sorted subsets, about 200 ng genomic DNA, equal to approximately 30,000 T cell genomes, was loaded into each replicate PCR. Purified libraries were measured with a Qubit 3.0 fluorometer, size-checked on a Bioanalyzer 2100, and measured again with the KAPA Library Quantification kit. Every immunoSEQ 96-well plate was sequenced on a separate single-read 150-cycle Illumina NextSeq 550 flow cell. Turning to the authors' computational methods: Because only junctional sequences without quality scores were contained in the immunoSEQ output, filtering matching that applied to full-length reads could not be performed. Sequences were annotated with PyIR, a Python wrapper for IgBLAST v1.9, using IMGT germline references to assign V/J genes and CDR3. Any read was removed if the V/J assignment was weak (E-value above 1e-6), the CDR3 was missing, or the read contained stop codons, out-of-frame junctions, or ambiguous translated residues. A V3J clonotype was defined by an identical inferred V gene, J gene, and CDR3 amino acid sequence. To compute the percentage overlap between repertoires, the number of shared unique clonotypes was divided by the size of the smaller repertoire. Three approaches were used to assess repertoire richness: RTK rarefaction, the Chao1 estimator, and Recon v2.1 estimates of unobserved clonotypes. OLGA was used to compute generation probabilities for all TCRbeta clonotypes that the gDNA method yielded from a handful of donors. TCRdb took over this immuneACCESS table, retaining in-frame rearrangements with V and J assigned. Such tables are incomplete; in checked studies, under half of the missing clones stem from an unresolved V gene, and the remainder is unexplained. Clone size and the V and J calls come from that table; the DNA yielded D and trimming. The table for this sample lists 600,000 to 750,000 clones; 90% of them were counted only once. The top ten clones comprise roughly 36% of the sample.

This clone was observed once. Its binding antigen is unknown. No clone much larger than this one lies a single base away; base qualities are absent. The research as a whole found: The small number of donors limited the genetic and exposure-history diversity represented. Rarefaction of sorted-subset datasets indicated incomplete sequencing despite the large sequencing depth. Sampling was restricted to blood, and TCR repertoires in tissues likely differ from the TCR repertoires found in blood. Estimated clonotype richness was generally larger for naive than for memory subsets. Sharing across a few donors was observed for around 4.8% of naive CD4, under 4% of naive CD8, 2% to 2.5% of memory CD4, and roughly 0.43% of memory CD8 clonotypes. Pairwise subsampling led to the expectation that sequencing depth would affect the degree of clonotype sharing among donors. Compared with non-shared clonotypes, the clonotypes found in all four sorted-subset donors had higher generation probabilities.

Including cysteine and phenylalanine, the CDR3 has 15 amino acids. Only the CDR3 portion is preserved as DNA: 45 bases, with reading frame beginning at the first base. The trim is 0 bases for V and 2 bases for J, with a gap of 11 bases between the germline ends. CDR1 and CDR2 (MNHNY, SVGAGI) derive from the germline V gene (reference sequence). The donors were healthy, HIV-negative adults who had no recently reported acute infections or vaccinations. Only Caucasian adults living in Nashville, Tennessee, USA were represented among the donors. CD8 memory samples consisted of magnetically selected CD45RO+ cells combined with CCR7-negative CD45RA+ effector memory (TemRA) cells. After blood collection by leukapheresis, PBMCs were isolated using Ficoll-Histopaque density gradient centrifugation and then cryopreserved in the vapor phase of liquid nitrogen. Purity and quantity of every magnetically sorted T cell population were checked by analytical flow cytometry. From each sorted fraction, genomic DNA was isolated and quantified by UV absorbance on a Nanodrop 2000c.

The sequence came from a man younger than 30 in good health. Some clones in this sample may be carry-over from other donors' samples. The sample consisted of memory CD8+ T cells from PBMCs. Read against the paper, the sample's cell subset or site label means: CD45RO+ cells pooled with CCR7-negative TemRA cells. The chain uses TRBV6-6 and TRBJ2-7; the D gene is possibly TRBD1 or TRBD2, each agreeing over 5 bases. The CDR3 reads as follows: CASSYSPGRPYEQYF. The DNA sequence follows: TGTGCCAGCAGTTACTCCCCGGGACGTCCCTACGAGCAGTACTTC.